A single sample gave rise to the 28 T cell receptor beta chains below, sequenced in a study of neurological immune-mediated disorders. TCRdb ran MiXCR on the 5' RACE reads and lists one entry per CDR3 protein. Of roughly 62,000 distinct CDR3 sequences listed, around 4.7% are singletons. Sequencing was performed on PBMCs. The receptor set was obtained from a woman aged 50 to 65 with multiple sclerosis.

This clonotype was observed many times. This sequence joins TRBV20-1 and TRBJ2-3; 11 nucleotides match TRBD2. Germline lookup yields CDR1 DFQATT and CDR2 SNEGSKA (reference sequence). The ends lost 2 bases at V and 6 bases at J; junction bases unmatched: 7. There are 15 residues in the CDR3. The CDR3 DNA is TGCAGTGCTAGACATCCTAGCGGGGGGAGGGATACGCAGTATTTT. Amino acids: CSARHPSGGRDTQYF.

This clonotype was recorded many times. This chain links TRBV3-1 with TRBJ2-1, with 13 bases that match TRBD2. Unmatched junction bases numbered 4, after V lost 4 bases and J lost 10 bases. The length of the CDR3 is 14 residues. The V gene's germline CDR1 is LGHDT and CDR2 YNNKEL (reference sequence). The CDR3 sequence: CASSPRLAGGEQFF. Written as DNA, the CDR3 is TGTGCCAGCAGCCCCCGACTAGCGGGGGGAGAGCAGTTCTTC.

Ten or more counts support this clonotype. DNA of the CDR3: TGCGCCAGCAGCCCGGTACCAGGGGCTGGAAGAGAGACCCAGTACTTC. Amino acid sequence: CASSPVPGAGRETQYF. This chain joins TRBV5-1 and TRBJ2-5; TRBD1 might be the D (6 bases). Germline V lookup: CDR1 SGHRS, CDR2 YFSETQ. There are 16 residues in the CDR3. V dropped 4 bases and J dropped 4 bases, with 20 bases sitting between them.

This clonotype has at least ten counts. The CDR3 is CASSPPYRGRGPNQETQYF. In DNA, the CDR3 is TGTGCCAGCAGCCCCCCCTACAGGGGACGGGGGCCAAACCAAGAGACCCAGTACTTC. The genes are TRBV21-1 and TRBJ2-5; TRBD1, as called in the table, went unchecked against the DNA. TRBV21-1 is classified as a pseudogene. CDR3 length: 19 amino acids.

This clonotype was counted ten times or more. The V and J genes are TRBV4-1 and TRBJ1-3; D is unresolved. CDR1 is MGHRA, CDR2 YSYEKL, per germline. The CDR3 runs 14 residues. V was cut by 1 base and J by 2 bases, with 6 bases left in between. The CDR3 loop reads CASSQAPTGNTIYF. The DNA of the CDR3 is TGCGCCAGCAGCCAAGCACCCACTGGAAACACCATATATTTT.

A word on this clonotype: A much larger clone lies a single base off, so this may be a read error. The chain carries TRBV12-3 or TRBV12-4 and TRBJ2-2; D unresolved. V gave up 5 bases and J gave up 7 bases, with 5 bases separating them. The CDR3 sequence is 11 residues long. For the CDR3, the DNA is TGTGCCAGCAGTAAGTACGGGGAGCTGTTTTTT. Translation: CASSKYGELFF.

This clonotype was counted ten times or more. This chain joins TRBV11-2 and TRBJ2-1, with 10 bases identical to TRBD2. Germline V CDR1 and CDR2: SGHAT, FQNNGV. This CDR3 is built from 17 residues. Losses at the gene ends were 8 bases for V and 4 bases for J; bases not matched to a gene: 14. Written as DNA, the CDR3 is TGTGCCAGCCGAGTTGGGGCAGGTAGCGGGGGGTACAATGAGCAGTTCTTC. It encodes CASRVGAGSGGYNEQFF.

This clonotype was found many times. V and J are TRBV7-6 and TRBJ2-3; D unclear. The V and J ends lost 1 base and 2 bases respectively, with 13 bases between them. The germline V gene has CDR1 SGHVS and CDR2 FNYEAQ. This CDR3 is built from 16 residues. CDR3 nucleotide sequence: TGTGCCAGCAGCTTAGGGTCCGGCAGGATCACAGATACGCAGTATTTT. Encoded protein: CASSLGSGRITDTQYF.

The sample holds many counts of this clonotype. The rearrangement joins TRBV20-1 to TRBJ2-3; maybe TRBD1 (5 bases). V was clipped by 1 base and J by 1 base, with 18 bases between them. Germline assignment: CDR1 DFQATT and CDR2 SNEGSKA (reference sequence). CDR3 length equals 17 residues. The CDR3 sequence: CSARARAGPSRTDTQYF. The CDR3 bases are TGCAGTGCTAGAGCTCGGGCAGGGCCTTCCCGCACAGATACGCAGTATTTT.

The chain joins TRBV4-2 to TRBJ2-2; weak D call: TRBD2 (5 bases). The germline V and J ends were trimmed by 2 bases and 6 bases, with 16 bases remaining between them. The germline gives CDR1 LGHNA, CDR2 YNFKEQ. CDR3 size: 16 residues. Here the CDR3 DNA reads TGTGCCAGCAGCCAACCCCCGCAAGGAGGATCCGGGGAGCTGTTTTTT. It is translated as CASSQPPQGGSGELFF.

For the CDR3, the DNA is TGTGCCAGCAGCCCGGGACAAGGTGGCAAGCAGTACTTC. This translates into CASSPGQGGKQYF. The J gene is TRBJ2-7, the V gene TRBV7-6, with D perhaps matching TRBD1 (6 bases). The CDR3 extends over 13 amino acids. Deletions cut 5 bases from V and 8 bases from J, with 16 bases between. Looked up from germline, CDR1 is SGHVS and CDR2 is FNYEAQ.

By share, this clonotype counts as medium-sized (0.01 to 0.1%). The chain recombines TRBV20-1 with TRBJ1-1, with D possibly TRBD1 on 5 matching bases. This CDR3 has 15 amino acids. V was shortened by 0 bases and J by 4 bases, with 15 bases between the two germline ends. Germline lookup yields CDR1 DFQATT and CDR2 SNEGSKA (reference sequence). This CDR3 reads CSARDGGTWGTEAFF. The DNA for the CDR3 is TGCAGTGCTAGAGATGGGGGGACTTGGGGCACTGAAGCTTTCTTT.

This clonotype showed up many times. The chain carries TRBV20-1 and TRBJ1-4; D remains unclear. From germline, CDR1 is DFQATT and CDR2 SNEGSKA (reference sequence). This CDR3 has 12 residues. V lost 5 bases to trimming and J lost 2 bases, with 6 bases between them. The CDR3 DNA is TGCAGTGCTTTATCCACTAATGAAAAACTGTTTTTT. It codes for CSALSTNEKLFF.

This clonotype showed up just a few times. The genes are TRBV5-1 and TRBJ2-3, with 9 bases matching TRBD2. The CDR3 is 16 amino acids. Germline-derived CDR1 and CDR2 are SGHRS and YFSETQ. The V gene end was trimmed by 0 bases and the J gene end by 6 bases; junction bases not matched to a gene: 8. The CDR3 bases are TGCGCCAGCAGCTTGGACGTAGCGGGGGACGGGGATACGCAGTATTTT. It is translated as CASSLDVAGDGDTQYF.

In its sample, this clonotype was seen many times. At one of its ends the junction is not consistent with the germline gene, which may arise from a read error. The chain couples TRBV15 to TRBJ1-5, with D uncertain. This CDR3 has 14 residues. The V gene's germline CDR1 is LNHNV and CDR2 YYDKDF (reference sequence). CDR3 bases: TGTGCCACCAGCAGGGAGGATAGCAATCAGCCCCAGAATTTT. Translating it yields CATSREDSNQPQNF.

This clonotype appeared many times. CDR3 loop: CASSVGGQQNTEAFF. The CDR3 DNA follows: TGTGCCAGCAGCGTAGGGGGACAGCAGAACACTGAAGCTTTCTTT. V gene TRBV9 combines with J gene TRBJ1-1; 7 nucleotides line up with TRBD1. Per germline, CDR1 SGDLS and CDR2 YYNGEE. This CDR3 is 15 amino acids long. The ends lost 0 bases at V and 1 base at J; junction bases unmatched: 3.

This clonotype was observed a few times. This chain uses TRBV5-8 with TRBJ2-7, with no clear D. In germline, CDR1 is SGHTS, CDR2 YDEGEE. The V end was cut by 1 base, the J end by 5 bases, with 10 bases between. The CDR3 runs 13 residues. The CDR3 DNA reads TGTGCCAGCAGCTTGTTAGATGCGAACGAGCAGTACTTC. As protein: CASSLLDANEQYF.

This clonotype was recorded at least ten times. The rearrangement links TRBV20-1 to TRBJ1-2; D not certain. Between the trimmed V and J ends, which lost 5 bases and 5 bases, there was a span of 9 bases. The CDR3 sequence is 11 residues long. Germline V gene data show CDR1 as DFQATT and CDR2 as SNEGSKA (reference sequence). In DNA form, the CDR3 reads TGCAGTGCTCTCGGACTTTATGGCTACACCTTC. This encodes CSALGLYGYTF.

This clonotype was counted many times. The rearrangement uses TRBV4-3 and TRBJ1-2; D is ambiguous. With 0 bases removed from V and 3 bases from J, the gap between germline ends came to 11 bases. Germline-derived CDR1 and CDR2 are LGHNA and YSLEER. The CDR3 is 15 amino acids. The DNA of the CDR3 is TGCGCCAGCAGCCAAGATTCCGTGGACGACTATGGCTACACCTTC. Translated: CASSQDSVDDYGYTF.

This clonotype was seen many times. The chain links TRBV10-3 to TRBJ1-5; TRBD1 matches 9 bases. Germline CDR1 is ENHRY and CDR2 is SYGVKD. The CDR3 length is 12 residues. The junction had 4 bases not matched to a gene; V was cut back by 10 bases and J by 6 bases. CDR3 DNA sequence: TGTGCCAGACGGACAGGGGCTCAGCCCCAGCATTTT. Amino acid sequence: CARRTGAQPQHF.

This clonotype was counted many times. The CDR3 region has the DNA TGTGCCAGCAGCGTGGACAGCGAGGGTGGACAGCCCCAGCATTTT. Translation: CASSVDSEGGQPQHF. This chain uses TRBV9 with TRBJ1-5; tentatively, D is TRBD1 (6 bases). Germline lookup yields CDR1 SGDLS and CDR2 YYNGEE. V was trimmed by 2 bases and J by 7 bases, leaving 16 bases between them. CDR3 size: 15 residues.

The rearrangement joins TRBV7-6 to TRBJ1-1; the D gene is possibly TRBD1 (5 bases). This CDR3 comprises 17 residues. V dropped 5 bases and J dropped 3 bases, with 22 bases sitting between them. Germline CDR1 and CDR2: SGHVS and FNYEAQ. The CDR3 spells CASSILGGGSVDTEAFF. The CDR3 DNA is TGTGCCAGCAGCATTCTGGGGGGAGGTAGTGTAGACACTGAAGCTTTCTTT.

This clonotype was observed many times. The chain is built from TRBV5-1 and TRBJ2-3; D may match TRBD1 or TRBD2 (6 bases each). With 0 bases removed from V and 4 bases from J, the gap between germline ends came to 9 bases. The length of the CDR3 is 14 residues. CDR1 is SGHRS and CDR2 is YFSETQ in the germline V gene. CDR3 protein: CASSLGGAADTQYF. The CDR3 DNA is TGCGCCAGCAGCTTGGGGGGGGCCGCAGATACGCAGTATTTT.

There are many counts of this clonotype. The chain recombines TRBV5-1 with TRBJ2-5; no reliable D call. Germline-derived CDR1 and CDR2 are SGHRS and YFSETQ. The CDR3 runs 14 residues. Trimming stripped 4 bases from V and 2 bases from J, with 12 bases between. CDR3 nucleotide sequence: TGCGCCAGCAGCACCTTTCCTGATCAAGAGACCCAGTACTTC. Amino acids: CASSTFPDQETQYF.

This clonotype has a handful of counts. A junction end diverges from the germline sequence, so it may reflect a read error. The chain couples TRBV7-2 to TRBJ2-7; a weak D match, TRBD2 (6 bases). The CDR3 totals 15 residues. Germline V lookup: CDR1 SGHTA, CDR2 FQGNSA. This chain's CDR3 is CVSSFGRGLGYEQYF. The CDR3 coding sequence is TGTGTCAGCAGCTTCGGACGGGGGTTAGGCTACGAGCAGTACTTC.

This clonotype was detected many times. The chain combines TRBV5-1 with TRBJ1-2; no definite D call. Germline V gene data show CDR1 as SGHRS and CDR2 as YFSETQ. The CDR3 loop spans 15 amino acids. V was shortened by 0 bases and J by 8 bases, with 17 bases between the two germline ends. CDR3 bases: TGCGCCAGCAGCTTGGCCGATCGGAGGGCACGCGGCTACACCTTC. This codes for CASSLADRRARGYTF.

By share, this clonotype counts as medium-sized. The J gene is TRBJ1-6, the V gene TRBV12-3 or TRBV12-4; 7 nucleotides match TRBD1. J gave up 2 bases and V 8 bases, and 9 bases lay outside the gene matches. CDR3 length: 16 residues. CDR3 residues: CASRGLGGTYNSPLHF. The CDR3 nucleotides read TGTGCCAGCCGCGGGCTAGGGGGCACCTATAATTCACCCCTCCACTTT.

This clonotype was seen ten or more times. The V gene is TRBV6-2 or TRBV6-3, the J gene TRBJ1-2; D gene ambiguous. Per the germline V gene, CDR1 is MNHEY and CDR2 is SVGEGT. The CDR3 totals 16 residues. Trimming cost V 7 bases and J 4 bases, with 22 bases left between them. CDR3 in amino acids: CASTGPMIGGAYGYTF. The DNA for the CDR3 is TGTGCCAGCACCGGCCCCATGATCGGCGGAGCCTATGGCTACACCTTC.